A single sample is the source of the 8 T cell receptor beta chains below, sequenced in a study. TCRdb ran MiXCR on the RT-PCR reads and lists one entry per CDR3 protein. This table holds approximately 720,000 distinct CDR3 sequences, 12% to 15% found once. The sequenced material came from memory CD4+ T cells from blood. The receptors originated from a female donor in good health, serving as a healthy control.

V is TRBV28 and J is TRBJ1-1; TRBD1 is a possible D gene (6 bases). Trimming pared 5 bases from V and 0 bases from J, leaving 13 bases between. CDR1 and CDR2 from the germline V gene are MDHEN and SYDVKM. CDR3 length: 15 amino acids. The CDR3 coding sequence is TGTGCCAGCAGTAACAGACAGGTCCTGAACACTGAAGCTTTCTTT. This codes for CASSNRQVLNTEAFF.

The rearrangement uses TRBV25-1 and TRBJ1-2; possible D gene TRBD1, 6 bases. CDR1 MGHDK and CDR2 SYGVNS come from the germline V gene. V was cut by 1 base and J by 4 bases, with 13 bases left in between. The CDR3 is 15 amino acids. DNA of the CDR3: TGTGCCAGCAGTGAATGGGGGGGCTCAAGCTATGGCTACACCTTC. Translating it yields CASSEWGGSSYGYTF.

This clonotype was counted a few times. CDR3 amino acids: CASSPGTSVRTDTQYF. CDR3 bases: TGCGCCAGCAGCCCCGGGACTAGCGTGAGGACAGATACGCAGTATTTT. V gene TRBV5-1 combines with J gene TRBJ2-3; TRBD2 agrees at 10 bases. With 4 bases clipped from V and 3 bases from J, the junction kept 8 bases outside the gene matches. This CDR3 is 16 amino acids long. Germline lookup yields CDR1 SGHRS and CDR2 YFSETQ.

The table lists this clonotype with a few counts. The V call is TRBV10-3, the J call TRBJ2-5, with a weak D call TRBD2 (7 bases). This CDR3 comprises 14 residues. Between the trimmed V and J ends, which lost 7 bases and 2 bases, there was a span of 14 bases. Looked up from germline, CDR1 is ENHRY and CDR2 is SYGVKD. CDR3 sequence: CAIKGGGAQETQYF. DNA for the CDR3: TGTGCCATCAAAGGAGGGGGGGCTCAAGAGACCCAGTACTTC.

This chain uses TRBV28 with TRBJ2-5; unclear D gene. The germline gives CDR1 MDHEN, CDR2 SYDVKM. The CDR3 extends over 14 amino acids. V shed 2 bases and J shed 10 bases, with 17 bases lying between them. CDR3 sequence: CASSLGTPGWGQYF. CDR3 sequence (DNA): TGTGCCAGCAGTTTAGGCACTCCCGGGTGGGGCCAGTACTTC.

This clonotype was observed a handful of times. V and J are TRBV6-6 and TRBJ1-4; TRBD1 matches 8 bases. The germline V gene has CDR1 MNHNY and CDR2 SVGAGI (reference sequence). The CDR3 spans 15 residues. V gave up 2 bases and J gave up 6 bases; unmatched junction bases: 5. CDR3 sequence: CASSYPDRADEKLFF. Written as DNA, the CDR3 is TGTGCCAGCAGTTACCCGGACAGGGCCGATGAAAAACTGTTTTTT.

V and J are TRBV27 and TRBJ2-3; 8 bases match TRBD2. With V trimmed by 2 bases and J by 3 bases, 7 bases remained unmatched. Germline V gene data show CDR1 as MNHEY and CDR2 as SMNVEV (reference sequence). CDR3 length equals 16 residues. CDR3 nucleotide sequence: TGTGCCAGCAGTTTACGGGGGGGTCTTATAACAGATACGCAGTATTTT. This encodes CASSLRGGLITDTQYF.

This clonotype was recorded a few times. This chain joins TRBV3-1 and TRBJ2-3, with D tentatively TRBD2 (5 bases). Trimming took off 10 bases at V and 4 bases at J, with 9 bases between the two ends. Germline V gene lookup returns CDR1 LGHDT and CDR2 YNNKEL (reference sequence). CDR3 size: 11 residues. The CDR3, as DNA: TGTGCCACCCGGGGTCCAGATACGCAGTATTTT. Translating gives CATRGPDTQYF.